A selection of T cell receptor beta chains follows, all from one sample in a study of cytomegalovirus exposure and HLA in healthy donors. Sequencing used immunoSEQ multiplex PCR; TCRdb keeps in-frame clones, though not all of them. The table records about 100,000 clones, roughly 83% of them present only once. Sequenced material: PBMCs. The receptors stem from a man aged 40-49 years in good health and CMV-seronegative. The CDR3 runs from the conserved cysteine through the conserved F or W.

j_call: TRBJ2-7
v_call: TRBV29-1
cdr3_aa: CSVKGQAYEQYF

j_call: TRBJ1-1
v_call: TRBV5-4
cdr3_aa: CASSPVGTFGGIAEAFF

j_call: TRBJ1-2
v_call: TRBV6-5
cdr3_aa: CASSRTGGLPYGYTF

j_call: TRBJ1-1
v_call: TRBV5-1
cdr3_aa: CASSNVRTAGTEAFF

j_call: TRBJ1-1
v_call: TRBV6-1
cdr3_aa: CASSRQEMNTEAFF

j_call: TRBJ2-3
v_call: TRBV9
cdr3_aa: CASSGTVFQGDTQYF

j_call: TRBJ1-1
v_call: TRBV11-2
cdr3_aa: CASSFGQRGYNTEAFF

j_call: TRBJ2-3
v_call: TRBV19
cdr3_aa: CASSPATRLAGGHTDTQYF

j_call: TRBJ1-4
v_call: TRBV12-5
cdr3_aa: CASGLAPGVGEKLFF

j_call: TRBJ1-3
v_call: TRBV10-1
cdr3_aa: CARKTGGRLGNTIYF

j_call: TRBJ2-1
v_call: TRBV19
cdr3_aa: CASSTSSSSYNEQFF

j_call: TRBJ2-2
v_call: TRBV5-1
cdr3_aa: CASSLAVSNRELFF

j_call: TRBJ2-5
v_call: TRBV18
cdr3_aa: CASSPPTGETQYF

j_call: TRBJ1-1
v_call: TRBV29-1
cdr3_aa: CSVLGGTGTEAFF

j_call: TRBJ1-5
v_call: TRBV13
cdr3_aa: CASSLGGAPNQPQHF

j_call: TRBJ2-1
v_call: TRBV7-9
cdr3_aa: CSSRPTSGGAYNEQFF

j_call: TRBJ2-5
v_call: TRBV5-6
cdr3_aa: CASSFETSGETQYF

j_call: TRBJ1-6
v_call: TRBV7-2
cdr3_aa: CASSYRDRGDYSPLHF

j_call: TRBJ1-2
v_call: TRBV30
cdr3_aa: CAWRRQGRIYGYTF

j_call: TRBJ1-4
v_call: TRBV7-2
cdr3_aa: CASSSQIGENEKLFF

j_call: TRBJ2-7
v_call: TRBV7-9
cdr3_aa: CASSNPGQPYEQYF

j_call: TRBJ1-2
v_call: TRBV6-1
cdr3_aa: CASSLDRDGGYTF

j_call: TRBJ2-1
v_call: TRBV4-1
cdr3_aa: CASSQGVAESSYNEQFF

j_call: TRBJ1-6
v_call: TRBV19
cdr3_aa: CASSIVSESPLHF

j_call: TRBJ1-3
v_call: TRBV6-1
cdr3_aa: CASSEALRVFIYRVDGNTIYF

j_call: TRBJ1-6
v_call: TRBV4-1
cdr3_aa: CASSQRQGPNSPLHF

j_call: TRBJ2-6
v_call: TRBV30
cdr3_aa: CAWSVVGFSGANVLTF

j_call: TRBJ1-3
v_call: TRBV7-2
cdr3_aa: CASSPGPGGSGNTIYF

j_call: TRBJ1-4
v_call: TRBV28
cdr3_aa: CASTHGLGSNEKLFF

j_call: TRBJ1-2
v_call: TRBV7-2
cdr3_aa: CASSPQVNYGYTF

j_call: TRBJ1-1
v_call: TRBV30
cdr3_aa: CAWEQGTGGTEAFF

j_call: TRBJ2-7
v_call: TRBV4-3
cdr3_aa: CASSHSGTGAYEQYF

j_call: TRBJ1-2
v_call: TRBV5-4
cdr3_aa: CASSLDGIGGHYGYTF

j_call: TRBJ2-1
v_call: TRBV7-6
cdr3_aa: CASSPIFGVGEQFF

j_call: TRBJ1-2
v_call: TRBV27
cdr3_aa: CASSYSPVARGYTF

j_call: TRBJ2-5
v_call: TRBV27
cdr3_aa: CASSRITGRGGGETQYF

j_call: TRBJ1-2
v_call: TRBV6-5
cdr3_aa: CASKPPGSYGYTF

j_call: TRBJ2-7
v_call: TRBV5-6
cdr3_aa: CASSYNYEQYF

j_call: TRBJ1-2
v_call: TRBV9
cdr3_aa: CASSVEGQGVSGYTF

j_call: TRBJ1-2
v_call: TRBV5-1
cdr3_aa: CASSLGTGAEGYTF

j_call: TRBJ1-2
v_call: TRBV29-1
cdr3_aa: CSSGRAGDPNYGYTF

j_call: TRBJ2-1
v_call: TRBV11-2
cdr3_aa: CASSLFSYNEQFF

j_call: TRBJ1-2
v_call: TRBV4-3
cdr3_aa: CASSQEDRTNYGYTF

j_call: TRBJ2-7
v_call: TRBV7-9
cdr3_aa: CASSSQGSSYEQYF

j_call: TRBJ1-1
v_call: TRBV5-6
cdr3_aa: CASSFSTGGSEAFF

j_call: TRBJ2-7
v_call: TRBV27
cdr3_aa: CASSLGGAAYEQYF

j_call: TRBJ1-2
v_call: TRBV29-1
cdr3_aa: CSVSTGTNGYTF